The 8 T cell receptor beta chains given below trace back to one sample, sequenced in a study of T cells in Graves' hyperthyroidism and ophthalmopathy. Amplification of TCR beta CDR3 regions used RNA as the template. First-round RT-PCR of the TCR CDR3 relied on the HTBI primer set. MiXCR, applied by TCRdb to the multiplex PCR reads, yields one record per CDR3 protein. The sample lists about 350,000 distinct CDR3 sequences, approximately 13% occurring once. The specimen sequenced was blood. Receptors originate from a woman in her twenties or thirties with Graves' hyperthyroidism.

This clonotype was seen many times. The genes are TRBV2 and TRBJ2-3; a possible D gene is TRBD2 (7 bases). The germline V and J ends were trimmed by 1 base and 8 bases, with 19 bases remaining between them. This CDR3 region has 16 residues. Germline CDR1 and CDR2: SNHLY and FYNNEI. CDR3: CASSEERDTSQPTQYF. As DNA, the CDR3 is TGTGCCAGCAGTGAAGAGCGGGACACCTCCCAGCCTACGCAGTATTTT.

This clonotype was picked up many times. The chain is built from TRBV28 and TRBJ2-2; 8 nucleotides agree with TRBD2. The CDR3 consists of 14 residues. Germline CDR1 is MDHEN and CDR2 is SYDVKM. With 5 bases clipped from V and 1 base from J, the junction kept 0 bases outside the gene matches. CDR3 loop: CASSRGGNTGELFF. The CDR3 DNA follows: TGTGCCAGCAGTCGGGGGGGGAACACCGGGGAGCTGTTTTTT.

The CDR3 spells CASALGRLNEKLFF. DNA for the CDR3: TGTGCCAGCGCTCTTGGGCGTTTGAATGAAAAACTGTTTTTT. V usage is TRBV7-9 and J usage is TRBJ1-4; D unclear. The CDR3 loop spans 14 amino acids. The V gene lost 8 bases and the J gene lost 5 bases, with 15 bases spanning the gap. Germline V gene sequence: CDR1 SEHNR, CDR2 FQNEAQ (reference sequence).

This clonotype was counted many times. The CDR3 nucleotides are TGCAGTGCTAGAGAAATTAGCACCAGCTCCTACGAGCAGTACTTC. This codes for CSAREISTSSYEQYF. The rearrangement uses TRBV20-1 and TRBJ2-7; no clear D. The CDR3 has 15 amino acids. Germline V CDR1 and CDR2: DFQATT, SNEGSKA (reference sequence). Trimming shortened V by 0 bases and J by 0 bases, and 12 bases separated the two germline ends.

This clonotype was picked up a small number of times. The V call is TRBV25-1, the J call TRBJ2-2; 7 nucleotides match TRBD2. V shed 8 bases, J shed 7 bases, and the junction held 4 bases outside the gene matches. There are 12 residues in the CDR3. CDR1 and CDR2 (germline): MGHDK, SYGVNS. CDR3 protein: CASGGDDGELFF. The DNA for the CDR3 is TGTGCCAGCGGGGGGGATGACGGGGAGCTGTTTTTT.

Many counts were recorded for this clonotype. The rearrangement joins TRBV20-1 to TRBJ2-3; possible D gene TRBD2, 5 bases. CDR1 and CDR2 from the germline V gene are DFQATT and SNEGSKA (reference sequence). Trimming removed 5 bases from V and 4 bases from J, with 19 bases in between. This CDR3 has 15 amino acids. The CDR3 DNA reads TGCAGTGCTTACCCGGTACTAGAGAATCCAGATACGCAGTATTTT. Translation: CSAYPVLENPDTQYF.

This clonotype was picked up many times. V usage is TRBV12-3 or TRBV12-4 and J usage is TRBJ1-6; D ambiguous. Deletions cut 4 bases from V and 2 bases from J, with 3 bases between. CDR3 size: 13 residues. This chain's CDR3 is CASSWAYNSPLHF. DNA of the CDR3: TGTGCCAGCAGTTGGGCCTATAATTCACCCCTCCACTTT.

The chain has TRBV28 and TRBJ1-6; D is possibly TRBD1 (5 bases). The germline V gene has CDR1 MDHEN and CDR2 SYDVKM. The length of the CDR3 is 17 residues. The V gene lost 5 bases and the J gene lost 4 bases, with 18 bases spanning the gap. CDR3 coding DNA: TGTGCCAGCAGTCCAATACCTCGAGACAGTTATAATTCACCCCTCCACTTT. Translation gives CASSPIPRDSYNSPLHF.